The rows below give T cell receptor beta chains drawn from one sample of a study of low-dose radiotherapy and immunotherapy resistance in tumors. TCRdb reanalysed the reads using MiXCR and keeps one entry per CDR3 protein. Found here are about 97,000 distinct CDR3 sequences, roughly 20% of them singletons; the top ten hold roughly 4.3%. The sequenced sample was PBMCs, obtained after low-dose radiotherapy plus immunotherapy. Receptors originate from a male donor with prostate cancer. The CDR3 runs from the conserved cysteine through the conserved F or W. The order of the fields is J gene, D gene, V gene, clone size, CDR3 protein, CDR3 DNA. A D gene is named only where the DNA matches it firmly. Size is stated for part of the rows, as once, few or many counts, or as a class when the clone is expanded.

j_call: TRBJ2-1
d_call: -
v_call: TRBV7-2
clone_size: many
cdr3_aa: CASSFLGTEYNEQFF
cdr3_nt: TGTGCCAGCAGCTTTCTCGGGACGGAGTACAATGAGCAGTTCTTC

j_call: TRBJ1-6
d_call: -
v_call: TRBV4-1
clone_size: many
cdr3_aa: CASSQGGRGTYNSPLHF
cdr3_nt: TGCGCCAGCAGCCAAGGCGGCAGGGGCACCTATAATTCACCCCTCCACTTT

j_call: TRBJ1-5
d_call: -
v_call: TRBV7-2
clone_size: many
cdr3_aa: CASGWAGGSNQPQHF
cdr3_nt: TGTGCCAGCGGATGGGCGGGGGGAAGCAATCAGCCCCAGCATTTT

j_call: TRBJ2-7
d_call: -
v_call: TRBV21-1
clone_size: many
cdr3_aa: CASSKLVLGAGEQYF
cdr3_nt: TGTGCCAGCAGCAAGTTGGTCCTGGGGGCGGGCGAGCAGTACTTC

j_call: TRBJ2-5
d_call: TRBD1
v_call: TRBV20-1
clone_size: many
cdr3_aa: CSAIQGATETQYF
cdr3_nt: TGCAGTGCTATTCAGGGGGCAACGGAGACCCAGTACTTC

j_call: TRBJ1-4
d_call: TRBD1
v_call: TRBV6-6
clone_size: many
cdr3_aa: CASSTRGTGGWTNEKLFF
cdr3_nt: TGTGCCAGCAGTACGCGCGGGACAGGGGGCTGGACTAATGAAAAACTGTTTTTT

j_call: TRBJ1-5
d_call: -
v_call: TRBV6-2/TRBV6-3
clone_size: -
cdr3_aa: CASSPFGGAQPQHF
cdr3_nt: TGTGCCAGCAGCCCCTTTGGGGGCGCCCAGCCCCAGCATTTT

j_call: TRBJ1-4
d_call: TRBD1
v_call: TRBV20-1
clone_size: many
cdr3_aa: CSARDRVNEKLFF
cdr3_nt: TGCAGTGCTAGGGACAGGGTTAATGAAAAACTGTTTTTT

j_call: TRBJ2-4
d_call: -
v_call: TRBV29-1
clone_size: many
cdr3_aa: CSVEENIQYF
cdr3_nt: TGCAGCGTCGAAGAAAACATTCAGTACTTC

j_call: TRBJ2-7
d_call: TRBD1
v_call: TRBV30
clone_size: many
cdr3_aa: CAWSASGTGGRHEYF
cdr3_nt: TGTGCCTGGAGTGCCTCCGGGACAGGGGGTAGACATGAGTACTTC

j_call: TRBJ1-6
d_call: -
v_call: TRBV12-3/TRBV12-4
clone_size: many
cdr3_aa: CASSLRGGGNSPLHF
cdr3_nt: TGTGCCAGCAGTTTGCGGGGAGGAGGGAATTCACCCCTCCACTTT

j_call: TRBJ2-1
d_call: -
v_call: TRBV11-2
clone_size: -
cdr3_aa: CASSPGNEQFF
cdr3_nt: TGTGCCAGCAGCCCGGGCAATGAGCAGTTCTTC

j_call: TRBJ2-2
d_call: TRBD2
v_call: TRBV3-1
clone_size: many
cdr3_aa: CASSQGPAGGPTGELFF
cdr3_nt: TGTGCCAGCAGCCAAGGCCCAGCGGGGGGGCCCACCGGGGAGCTGTTTTTT

j_call: TRBJ1-1
d_call: -
v_call: TRBV29-1
clone_size: -
cdr3_aa: CSSRVNTEAFF
cdr3_nt: TGCAGCTCACGGGTGAACACTGAAGCTTTCTTT

j_call: TRBJ2-7
d_call: -
v_call: TRBV7-9
clone_size: many
cdr3_aa: CASSLEAVPTYEQYF
cdr3_nt: TGTGCCAGCAGCTTAGAGGCCGTACCGACCTACGAGCAGTACTTC

j_call: TRBJ1-6
d_call: -
v_call: TRBV2
clone_size: many
cdr3_aa: CASSPRGRTSSYNSPLHF
cdr3_nt: TGTGCCAGCAGCCCAAGGGGACGGACCAGCTCCTATAATTCACCCCTCCACTTT

j_call: TRBJ2-5
d_call: -
v_call: TRBV7-3
clone_size: many
cdr3_aa: CASSLSPGREETQYF
cdr3_nt: TGTGCCAGCAGCTTAAGCCCCGGCAGGGAAGAGACCCAGTACTTC

j_call: TRBJ2-1
d_call: TRBD2
v_call: TRBV4-1
clone_size: many
cdr3_aa: CASSQDTSGGGGQFF
cdr3_nt: TGCGCCAGCAGCCAAGATACTAGCGGGGGCGGGGGGCAGTTCTTC

j_call: TRBJ2-3
d_call: -
v_call: TRBV21-1
clone_size: many
cdr3_aa: CASSKPRDLEDTQYF
cdr3_nt: TGTGCCAGCAGCAAACCGCGGGACCTGGAAGATACGCAGTATTTT

j_call: TRBJ2-5
d_call: -
v_call: TRBV5-1
clone_size: -
cdr3_aa: CASSLVGTPFPYF
cdr3_nt: TGCGCCAGCAGCTTGGTTGGGACCCCCTTTCCGTACTTC

j_call: TRBJ2-2
d_call: -
v_call: TRBV7-6
clone_size: many
cdr3_aa: CASKRANTGELFF
cdr3_nt: TGTGCCAGCAAGCGGGCTAACACCGGGGAGCTGTTTTTT

j_call: TRBJ2-5
d_call: -
v_call: TRBV12-3/TRBV12-4
clone_size: many
cdr3_aa: CASSLSRETQYF
cdr3_nt: TGTGCCAGCAGTTTAAGTCGCGAGACCCAGTACTTC

j_call: TRBJ1-1
d_call: -
v_call: TRBV7-2
clone_size: -
cdr3_aa: CASSSVTRGNTEAFF
cdr3_nt: TGTGCCAGCAGCTCCGTTACCAGGGGGAACACTGAAGCTTTCTTT

j_call: TRBJ2-1
d_call: TRBD2
v_call: TRBV6-1
clone_size: -
cdr3_aa: CAISKLAGESDNEQFF
cdr3_nt: TGTGCCATCTCGAAACTAGCGGGGGAATCCGACAATGAGCAGTTCTTC

j_call: TRBJ2-2
d_call: -
v_call: TRBV6-2/TRBV6-3
clone_size: -
cdr3_aa: CASSKVRANTGELFF
cdr3_nt: TGTGCCAGCAGTAAGGTCAGAGCGAACACCGGGGAACTGTTTTTT

j_call: TRBJ1-2
d_call: -
v_call: TRBV19
clone_size: many
cdr3_aa: CASSTNYGYTF
cdr3_nt: TGTGCCAGTAGTACTAACTATGGCTACACCTTC

j_call: TRBJ1-1
d_call: -
v_call: TRBV12-3/TRBV12-4
clone_size: many
cdr3_aa: CASSLARIGTEAFF
cdr3_nt: TGTGCCAGCAGTTTAGCGCGTATCGGCACTGAAGCTTTCTTT

j_call: TRBJ2-1
d_call: TRBD2
v_call: TRBV18
clone_size: many
cdr3_aa: CASSPGLAGVNEQFF
cdr3_nt: TGTGCCAGCTCACCAGGACTAGCGGGGGTAAATGAGCAGTTCTTC

j_call: TRBJ1-3
d_call: -
v_call: TRBV6-5
clone_size: many
cdr3_aa: CASRGGLSSGNTIYF
cdr3_nt: TGTGCCAGCAGGGGAGGCCTGAGCTCTGGAAACACCATATATTTT

j_call: TRBJ1-1
d_call: -
v_call: TRBV20-1
clone_size: many
cdr3_aa: CSARPGVGDTEAFF
cdr3_nt: TGCAGTGCTAGACCCGGGGTTGGGGACACTGAAGCTTTCTTT

j_call: TRBJ2-5
d_call: TRBD2
v_call: TRBV20-1
clone_size: many
cdr3_aa: CSGRGRGETQYF
cdr3_nt: TGCAGTGGCCGGGGGAGGGGAGAGACCCAGTACTTC

j_call: TRBJ1-5
d_call: -
v_call: TRBV12-2
clone_size: many
cdr3_aa: CASRLAGGDGNQPQHF
cdr3_nt: TGTGCAAGTCGCTTAGCTGGGGGGGATGGCAATCAGCCCCAGCATTTT

j_call: TRBJ2-7
d_call: -
v_call: TRBV5-6
clone_size: few
cdr3_aa: CASSRQDGSYEQYF
cdr3_nt: TGTGCCAGCAGCCGTCAGGACGGTTCCTACGAGCAGTACTTC

j_call: TRBJ1-5
d_call: -
v_call: TRBV28
clone_size: once
cdr3_aa: CASSLPSWGFVQPQHF
cdr3_nt: TGTGCCAGCAGTTTACCCTCGTGGGGGTTTGTTCAGCCCCAGCATTTT

j_call: TRBJ1-2
d_call: -
v_call: TRBV6-2/TRBV6-3
clone_size: many
cdr3_aa: CASSQTSITGYGYTF
cdr3_nt: TGTGCCAGCAGTCAGACTTCAATTACCGGATATGGCTACACCTTC

j_call: TRBJ2-6
d_call: -
v_call: TRBV29-1
clone_size: many
cdr3_aa: CSVWGDGYSGANVLTF
cdr3_nt: TGCAGCGTTTGGGGCGACGGGTACTCTGGGGCCAACGTCCTGACTTTC

j_call: TRBJ2-1
d_call: -
v_call: TRBV2
clone_size: many
cdr3_aa: CASTDRGGDEQFF
cdr3_nt: TGTGCCAGCACCGACCGCGGAGGGGATGAGCAGTTCTTC